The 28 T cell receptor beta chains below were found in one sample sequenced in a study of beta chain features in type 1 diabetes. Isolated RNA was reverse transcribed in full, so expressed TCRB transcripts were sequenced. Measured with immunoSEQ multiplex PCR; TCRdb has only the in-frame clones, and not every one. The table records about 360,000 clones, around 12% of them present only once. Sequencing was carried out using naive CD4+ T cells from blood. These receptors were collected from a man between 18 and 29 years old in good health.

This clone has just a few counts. CDR3 sequence reads: CASREVYEQFF. CDR3 DNA sequence: TGTGCCAGCAGGGAGGTTTATGAGCAGTTCTTC. The J gene is TRBJ2-1, the V gene TRBV6-1; TRBD2 is a possible D gene (5 bases). Trimming removed 6 bases at V and 8 bases at J, with 8 bases between. The CDR3 is 11 amino acids. Looked up from germline, CDR1 is MNHNS and CDR2 is SASEGT.

CDR3 nucleotide sequence: TGTGCCATCAGTGAGGTTGGGAGTTTCGAGCAGTACTTC. As protein: CAISEVGSFEQYF. The chain couples TRBV10-3 to TRBJ2-7, with D possibly being TRBD2 (5 bases). Trimming removed 2 bases from V and 6 bases from J, with 11 bases in between. The germline CDR1 and CDR2 sequences are ENHRY and SYGVKD. The CDR3 is 13 amino acids.

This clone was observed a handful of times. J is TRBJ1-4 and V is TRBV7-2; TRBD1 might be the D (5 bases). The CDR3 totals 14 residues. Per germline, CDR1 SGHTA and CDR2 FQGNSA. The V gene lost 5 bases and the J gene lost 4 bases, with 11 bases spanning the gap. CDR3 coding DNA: TGTGCCAGCAGCACATCGACAGATAATGAAAAACTGTTTTTT. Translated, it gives CASSTSTDNEKLFF.

CDR3 sequence reads: CSVGGAGGFNYGYTF. CDR3 bases: TGCAGCGTGGGGGGGGCAGGGGGCTTTAACTATGGCTACACCTTC. V usage is TRBV29-1 and J usage is TRBJ1-2; 8 nucleotides agree with TRBD1. This CDR3 is built from 15 residues. Germline-derived CDR1 and CDR2 are SQVTM and ANQGSEA. The junction had 10 bases not matched to a gene; V was cut back by 6 bases and J by 1 base.

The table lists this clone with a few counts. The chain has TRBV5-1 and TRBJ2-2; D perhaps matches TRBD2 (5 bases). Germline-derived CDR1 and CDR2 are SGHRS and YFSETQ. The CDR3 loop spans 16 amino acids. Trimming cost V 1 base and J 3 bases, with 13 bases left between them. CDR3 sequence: CASSLSSGLYTGELFF. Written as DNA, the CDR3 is TGCGCCAGCAGCTTGTCATCGGGGTTGTACACCGGGGAGCTGTTTTTT.

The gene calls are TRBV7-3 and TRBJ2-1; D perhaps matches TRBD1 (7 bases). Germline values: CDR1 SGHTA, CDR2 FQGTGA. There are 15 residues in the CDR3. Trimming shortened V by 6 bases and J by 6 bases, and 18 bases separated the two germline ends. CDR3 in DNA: TGTGCCAGCAGTACAGGGGCTAGCGTAGTCAATGAGCAGTTCTTC. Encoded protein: CASSTGASVVNEQFF. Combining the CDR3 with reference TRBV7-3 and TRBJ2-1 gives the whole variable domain GAGVSQTPSNKVTEKGKYVELRCDPISGHTALYWYRQSLGQGPEFLIYFQGTGAADDSGLPNDRFFAVRPEGSVSTLKIQRTERGDSAVYLCASSTGASVVNEQFFGPGTRLTVL.

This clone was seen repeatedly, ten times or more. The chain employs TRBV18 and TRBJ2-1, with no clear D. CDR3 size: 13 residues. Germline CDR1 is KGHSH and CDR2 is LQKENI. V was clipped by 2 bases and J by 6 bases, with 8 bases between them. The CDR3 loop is CASSPSSFNEQFF. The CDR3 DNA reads TGTGCCAGCTCACCAAGTAGTTTCAATGAGCAGTTCTTC.

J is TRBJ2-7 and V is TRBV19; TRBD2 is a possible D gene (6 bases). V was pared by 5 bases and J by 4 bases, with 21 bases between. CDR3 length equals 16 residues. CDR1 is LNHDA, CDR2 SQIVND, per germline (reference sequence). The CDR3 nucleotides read TGTGCCAGTAGTCCCCACCTTCCAGGGAGGAAATACGAGCAGTACTTC. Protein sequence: CASSPHLPGRKYEQYF.

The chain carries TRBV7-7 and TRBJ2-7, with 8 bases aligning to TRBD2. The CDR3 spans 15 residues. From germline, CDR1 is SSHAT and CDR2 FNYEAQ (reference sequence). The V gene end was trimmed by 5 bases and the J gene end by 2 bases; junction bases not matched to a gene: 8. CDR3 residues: CASSPPERGTYEQYF. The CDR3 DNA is TGTGCCAGCAGCCCCCCTGAGCGGGGGACCTACGAGCAGTACTTC.

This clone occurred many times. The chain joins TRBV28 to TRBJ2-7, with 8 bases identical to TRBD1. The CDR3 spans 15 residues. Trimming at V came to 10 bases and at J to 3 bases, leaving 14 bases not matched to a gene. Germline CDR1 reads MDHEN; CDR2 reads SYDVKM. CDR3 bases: TGTGCCATCCGAAGTCTCGGGACAGGACTCTACGAGCAGTACTTC. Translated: CAIRSLGTGLYEQYF.

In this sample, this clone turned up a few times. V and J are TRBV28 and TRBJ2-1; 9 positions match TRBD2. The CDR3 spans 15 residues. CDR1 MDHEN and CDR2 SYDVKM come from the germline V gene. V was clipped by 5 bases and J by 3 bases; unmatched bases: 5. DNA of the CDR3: TGTGCCAGCAGTCGTAGCGGGAGACTCTACAATGAGCAGTTCTTC. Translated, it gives CASSRSGRLYNEQFF.

CDR3 protein: CASSQTVAQPQHF. Written as DNA, the CDR3 is TGTGCCAGCAGCCAAACGGTCGCCCAGCCCCAGCATTTT. The chain combines TRBV14 with TRBJ1-5; no definite D call. V gave up 2 bases and J gave up 7 bases, with 9 bases separating them. CDR3 size: 13 residues. Germline V gene sequence: CDR1 SGHDN, CDR2 FVKESK.

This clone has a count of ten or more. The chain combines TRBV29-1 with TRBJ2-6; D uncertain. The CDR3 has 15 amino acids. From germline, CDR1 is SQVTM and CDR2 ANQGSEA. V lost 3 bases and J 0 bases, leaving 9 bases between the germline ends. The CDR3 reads CSVEKPYSGANVLTF. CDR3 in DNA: TGCAGCGTTGAGAAGCCCTACTCTGGGGCCAACGTCCTGACTTTC.

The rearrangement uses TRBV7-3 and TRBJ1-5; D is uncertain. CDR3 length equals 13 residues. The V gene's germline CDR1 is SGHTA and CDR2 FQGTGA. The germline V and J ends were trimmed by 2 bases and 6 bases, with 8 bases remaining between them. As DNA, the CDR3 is TGTGCCAGCAGCTTAGTACTTGGTCAGCCCCAGCATTTT. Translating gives CASSLVLGQPQHF.

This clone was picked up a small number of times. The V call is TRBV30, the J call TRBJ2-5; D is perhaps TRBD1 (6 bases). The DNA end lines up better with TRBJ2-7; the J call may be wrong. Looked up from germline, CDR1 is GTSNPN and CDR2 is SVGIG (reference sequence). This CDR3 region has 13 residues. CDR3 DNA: TGTGCCTGGAGAGGTCAGGGGACCTACGAGCAGTACTTC. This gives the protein CAWRGQGTYEQYF.

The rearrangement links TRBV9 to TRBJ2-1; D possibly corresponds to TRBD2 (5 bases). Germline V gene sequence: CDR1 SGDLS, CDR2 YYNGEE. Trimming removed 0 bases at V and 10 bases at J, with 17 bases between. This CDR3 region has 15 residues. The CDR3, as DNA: TGTGCCAGCAGCGTAGCTCCGGGGTCCGCCGGGGAGCAGTTCTTC. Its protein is CASSVAPGSAGEQFF.

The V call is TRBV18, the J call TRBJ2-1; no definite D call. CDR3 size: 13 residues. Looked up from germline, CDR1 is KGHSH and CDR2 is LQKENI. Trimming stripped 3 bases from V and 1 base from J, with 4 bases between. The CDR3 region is CASSPSSYNEQFF. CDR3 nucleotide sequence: TGTGCCAGCTCACCGTCTTCCTACAATGAGCAGTTCTTC.

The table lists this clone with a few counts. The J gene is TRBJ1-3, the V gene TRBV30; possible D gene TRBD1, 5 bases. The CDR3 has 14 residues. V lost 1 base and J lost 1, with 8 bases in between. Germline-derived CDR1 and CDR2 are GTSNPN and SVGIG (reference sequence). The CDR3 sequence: CAWSAGISGNTIYF. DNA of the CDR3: TGTGCCTGGAGTGCAGGGATTTCTGGAAACACCATATATTTT.

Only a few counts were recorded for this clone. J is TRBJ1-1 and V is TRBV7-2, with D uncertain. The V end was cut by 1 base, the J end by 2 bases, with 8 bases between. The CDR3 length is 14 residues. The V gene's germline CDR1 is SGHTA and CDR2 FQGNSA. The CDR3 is CASSLGVSNTEAFF. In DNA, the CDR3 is TGTGCCAGCAGCTTAGGTGTCAGTAACACTGAAGCTTTCTTT.

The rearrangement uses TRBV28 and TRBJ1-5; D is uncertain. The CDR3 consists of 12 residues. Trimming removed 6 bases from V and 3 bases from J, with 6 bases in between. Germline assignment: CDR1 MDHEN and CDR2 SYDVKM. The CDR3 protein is CASSIVNQPQHF. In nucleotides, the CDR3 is TGTGCCAGCAGCATTGTCAATCAGCCCCAGCATTTT. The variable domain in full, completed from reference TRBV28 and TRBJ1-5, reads DVKVTQSSRYLVKRTGEKVFLECVQDMDHENMFWYRQDPGLGLRLIYFSYDVKMKEKGDIPEGYSVSREKKERFSLILESASTNQTSMYLCASSIVNQPQHFGDGTRLSIL.

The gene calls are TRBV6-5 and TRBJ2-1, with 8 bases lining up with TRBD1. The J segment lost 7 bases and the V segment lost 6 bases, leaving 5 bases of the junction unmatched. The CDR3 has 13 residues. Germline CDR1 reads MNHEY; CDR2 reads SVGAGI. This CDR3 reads CASRVQGANEQFF. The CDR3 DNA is TGTGCCAGCAGAGTCCAGGGGGCGAATGAGCAGTTCTTC.

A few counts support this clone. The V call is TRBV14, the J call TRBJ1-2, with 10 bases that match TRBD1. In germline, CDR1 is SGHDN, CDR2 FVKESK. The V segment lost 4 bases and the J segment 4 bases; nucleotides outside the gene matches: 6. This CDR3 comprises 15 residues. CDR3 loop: CASSPPGTGVYGYTF. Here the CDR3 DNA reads TGTGCCAGCAGCCCTCCGGGGACAGGGGTCTATGGCTACACCTTC.

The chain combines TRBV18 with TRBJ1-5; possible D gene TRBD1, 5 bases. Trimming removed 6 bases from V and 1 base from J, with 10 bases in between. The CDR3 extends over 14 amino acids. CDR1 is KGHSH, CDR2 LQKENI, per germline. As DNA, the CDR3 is TGTGCCAGCTCCGGGGAGGGGAGCAATCAGCCCCAGCATTTT. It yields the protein CASSGEGSNQPQHF.

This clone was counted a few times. In DNA form, the CDR3 reads TGTGCCAGCAGTTACGTATTCAATTCACCCCTCCACTTT. Translation: CASSYVFNSPLHF. The chain recombines TRBV6-6 with TRBJ1-6, with D unresolved. Per germline, CDR1 MNHNY and CDR2 SVGAGI (reference sequence). There are 13 residues in the CDR3. The germline V and J ends were trimmed by 2 bases and 7 bases, with 6 bases remaining between them.

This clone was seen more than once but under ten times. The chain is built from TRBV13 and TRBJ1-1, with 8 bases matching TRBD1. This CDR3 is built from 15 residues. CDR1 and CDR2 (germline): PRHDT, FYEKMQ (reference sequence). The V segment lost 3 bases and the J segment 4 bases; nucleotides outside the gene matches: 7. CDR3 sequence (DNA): TGTGCCAGCAGCTTTCGGACAGGGATCGGCACTGAAGCTTTCTTT. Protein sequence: CASSFRTGIGTEAFF. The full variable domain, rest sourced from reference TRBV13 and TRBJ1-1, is AAGVIQSPRHLIKEKRETATLKCYPIPRHDTVYWYQQGPGQDPQFLISFYEKMQSDKGSIPDRFSAQQFSDYHSELNMSSLELGDSALYFCASSFRTGIGTEAFFGQGTRLTVV.

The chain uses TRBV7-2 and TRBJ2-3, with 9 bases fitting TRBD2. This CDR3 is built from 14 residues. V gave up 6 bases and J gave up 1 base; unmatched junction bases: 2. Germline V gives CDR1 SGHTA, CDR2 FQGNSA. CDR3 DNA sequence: TGTGCCAGCAGTCTAGCGGGGCGCACAGATACGCAGTATTTT. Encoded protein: CASSLAGRTDTQYF.

CDR3 in amino acids: CASSYPRGTQYF. CDR3 coding DNA: TGTGCCAGCAGTTACCCTCGGGGGACCCAGTACTTC. The genes are TRBV6-5 and TRBJ2-5; a possible D gene is TRBD2 (5 bases). Germline V gives CDR1 MNHEY, CDR2 SVGAGI. The CDR3 consists of 12 residues. Trimming removed 2 bases at V and 7 bases at J, with 8 bases between.

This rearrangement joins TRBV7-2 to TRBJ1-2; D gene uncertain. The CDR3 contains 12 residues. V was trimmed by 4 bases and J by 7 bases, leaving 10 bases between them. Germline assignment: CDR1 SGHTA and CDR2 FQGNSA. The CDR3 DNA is TGTGCCAGCAGCTCGTTCGGGGTTGGCTACACCTTC. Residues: CASSSFGVGYTF.